The T cell receptor beta chain described here comes from a study of beta chain features in type 1 diabetes. General study results and limits: All four CD4+ subsets from Type 1 diabetes patients carried moderately but significantly shorter TCRB CDR3s.

Since all of the isolated RNA was reverse transcribed, expressed TCRB transcripts were what got sequenced. This table comes from immunoSEQ multiplex PCR, and its TCRdb copy is limited to in-frame clones, with some not included. The data show over 600,000 clones, around 12% seen once. A note on this clone: Its antigen remains unidentified.

The TCR sequence derives from a man aged 25 to 45 with type 1 diabetes. Material for sequencing was naive CD4+ T cells from blood.

CDR3 coding DNA: TGTGCCAGCAGTCGAACAGGGGGAACTAATGAAAAACTGTTTTTT. Encoded protein: CASSRTGGTNEKLFF. The chain employs TRBV7-3 and TRBJ1-4, with 8 bases lining up with TRBD1. Per the germline V gene, CDR1 is SGHTA and CDR2 is FQGTGA. The CDR3 contains 15 residues. Germline trimming cut 6 bases from V and 1 base from J; bases unmatched to any gene: 4.